Below are 21 T cell receptor beta chains sequenced from a single sample in a study of tumor-infiltrating lymphocytes in primary liver carcinoma. Unsorted bulk tissue (roughly 19-30 mg) underwent RNA and DNA co-extraction. Starting material of around 490 ng total RNA yielded TCR beta cDNA via a constant-region primer. Generation of the TCR beta libraries relied on three nested multiplex PCR rounds using slightly modified ARM-PCR. Each of the first two PCR rounds ran roughly 10 cycles with TRBV1-TRBV30 forward and C-beta reverse primers. TCRdb reprocessed the multiplex PCR reads with MiXCR, giving one entry per CDR3 protein. The sample has 55,000 to 65,000 distinct CDR3 sequences, 65% to 80% seen once. Sample: liver tumor tissue from sampling region 2. Noted subset: tumor region T2, inferior pole. These receptors were collected from a man aged 40-50 years with primary liver carcinoma and hepatitis B virus infection.

This clonotype was detected a few times. A read error may explain this, as a much larger clone is one base away. The chain carries TRBV14 and TRBJ1-2; 12 bases are a match to TRBD1. Looked up from germline, CDR1 is SGHDN and CDR2 is FVKESK. This CDR3 comprises 14 residues. The CDR3 region is CANSLAGTGGGYTF. The CDR3 nucleotides read TGTGCCAACAGCCTAGCAGGGACAGGGGGCGGCTACACCTTC. The whole variable domain, remainder taken from reference TRBV14 and TRBJ1-2, is EAGVTQFPSHSVIEKGQTVTLRCDPISGHDNLYWYRRVMGKEIKFLLHFVKESKQDESGMPNNRFLAERTGGTYSTLKVQPAELEDSGVYFCANSLAGTGGGYTFGSGTRLTVV.

This clonotype was seen ten or more times. V gene TRBV6-2 or TRBV6-3 combines with J gene TRBJ2-1; D ambiguous. Germline V gives CDR1 MNHEY, CDR2 SVGEGT. V was trimmed by 2 bases and J by 15 bases, leaving 11 bases between them. The CDR3 extends over 11 amino acids. The CDR3 sequence is CASSYDKQWFF. The CDR3 coding sequence is TGTGCCAGCAGTTACGACAAGCAATGGTTCTTC.

The V call is TRBV7-2, the J call TRBJ2-3; D gene ambiguous. The V and J ends lost 10 bases and 3 bases respectively, with 20 bases between them. Germline V lookup: CDR1 SGHTA, CDR2 FQGNSA. The CDR3 consists of 15 residues. The CDR3 bases are TGTGCCAACTGCTTCGGCAGCTACCCGACAGATACGCAGTATTTT. Its protein is CANCFGSYPTDTQYF.

The chain is built from TRBV11-2 and TRBJ2-5, with 8 bases matching TRBD2. From germline, CDR1 is SGHAT and CDR2 FQNNGV. The CDR3 runs 16 residues. With 6 bases clipped from V and 14 bases from J, the junction kept 23 bases outside the gene matches. This CDR3 reads CASRQTPGGGKEIQYF. As DNA, the CDR3 is TGTGCCAGCAGGCAAACCCCTGGCGGGGGGAAAGAGATCCAATACTTC.

Turning to this clonotype: Given a much more abundant clone one base away, this may be a read error. The chain couples TRBV6-2 or TRBV6-3 to TRBJ2-1; the D is unclear. Trimming shortened V by 3 bases and J by 3 bases, and 12 bases separated the two germline ends. Germline-derived CDR1 and CDR2 are MNHEY and SVGEGT. This CDR3 region has 15 residues. The CDR3 DNA reads TGTGCCAGCAGTTATGAGATCCTTGGCTACAATGAGCAGTTCTTC. Translation: CASSYEILGYNEQFF.

CDR3 in amino acids: CASSYGGSGKLPLHF. DNA of the CDR3: TGTGCCAGCAGTTATGGGGGCAGCGGTAAATTACCCCTCCACTTT. This chain joins TRBV6-6 and TRBJ1-6, with D perhaps TRBD1 (6 bases). Germline V gives CDR1 MNHNY, CDR2 SVGAGI (reference sequence). This CDR3 contains 15 residues. V lost 3 bases and J lost 12, with 18 bases in between.

On this clonotype: A junction boundary mismatches the germline segment, possibly from a read error. The CDR3 sequence is CNVEPGQVNTEAFF. The DNA of the CDR3 is TGCAACGTTGAGCCGGGACAGGTGAACACTGAAGCTTTCTTT. The chain combines TRBV29-1 with TRBJ1-1; 8 bases match TRBD1. Germline CDR1 is SQVTM and CDR2 is ANQGSEA. This CDR3 is built from 14 residues.

In regard to this clonotype: The conserved phenylalanine or tryptophan normally closing the CDR3 is absent here, so this likely arose from a read error. This chain joins TRBV11-2 and TRBJ2-7; maybe TRBD2 (5 bases). CDR1 is SGHAT, CDR2 FQNNGV, per germline. This CDR3 comprises 15 residues. CDR3 sequence reads: CANSLESGISDEQYL. The CDR3 bases are TGTGCCAACAGCTTAGAGTCCGGGATCTCTGACGAGCAGTACCTC.

In regard to this clonotype: At one of its ends the junction is not consistent with the germline gene, which may arise from a read error. V usage is TRBV4-3 and J usage is TRBJ2-3; D unclear. This CDR3 comprises 13 residues. The germline CDR1 and CDR2 sequences are LGHNA and YSLEER. The CDR3 bases are TGCACCAGTAGCCAAGTGGAAGGAGATACGCAGTATTTT. It specifies CTSSQVEGDTQYF.

This clonotype was observed a handful of times. This chain uses TRBV2 with TRBJ1-2; the D is unclear. Germline V gene lookup returns CDR1 SNHLY and CDR2 FYNNEI. The length of the CDR3 is 13 residues. Trimming shortened V by 6 bases and J by 10 bases, and 18 bases separated the two germline ends. The CDR3 is CASSYLTEGDYTF. The CDR3 nucleotides read TGTGCCAGCAGCTACCTTACCGAAGGTGACTACACCTTC.

This clonotype was found once. A junction boundary mismatches the germline segment, possibly from a read error. The V and J genes are TRBV24-1 and TRBJ2-7, with D unresolved. CDR1 and CDR2 from the germline V gene are KGHDR and SFDVKD. The CDR3 length is 13 residues. The CDR3: CATSGDSSYKQYF. The DNA of the CDR3 is TGTGCCACCAGTGGCGATAGCTCCTACAAGCAGTACTTC.

A word on this clonotype: The conserved phenylalanine or tryptophan normally closing the CDR3 is absent here, so this likely arose from a read error. The limits of the CDR3 on the DNA are not certain, so only TCRdb's listed CDR3 is given. The chain uses TRBV11-2 and TRBJ2-5; TRBD2 is taken as the D call from the table, unchecked against the DNA. Germline V lookup: CDR1 SGHAT, CDR2 FQNNGV. The CDR3 extends over 16 residues, inclusive of both ends. This chain's CDR3 is CASSQTPGGRKETLYL.

About this clonotype: Germline and junction disagree at one end, which may indicate a read error. The chain employs TRBV11-2 and TRBJ2-5; 8 nucleotides align to TRBD2. The V gene's germline CDR1 is SGHAT and CDR2 FQNNGV. The CDR3 runs 16 residues. CDR3 in amino acids: CASSQSPGGRKGTRYF. The DNA of the CDR3 is TGTGCCAGCAGCCAAAGTCCTGGCGGGAGGAAAGGGACCCGGTACTTC.

Concerning this clonotype itself: The conserved closing phenylalanine or tryptophan is absent in this CDR3, likely reflecting a read error. The V gene is TRBV6-5, the J gene TRBJ2-2; a possible D gene is TRBD1 (6 bases). V was shortened by 4 bases and J by 6 bases, with 15 bases between the two germline ends. Germline lookup yields CDR1 MNHEY and CDR2 SVGAGI. The CDR3 length is 15 residues. In nucleotides, the CDR3 is TGTGCCAGCAGTTCCCCGTCAGGGGCCCCCGGGGAGCTGTTTATT. Amino acid sequence: CASSSPSGAPGELFI.

In this sample, this clonotype turned up many times. The rearrangement joins TRBV6-5 to TRBJ1-1; D unclear. Germline CDR1 and CDR2: MNHEY and SVGAGI. The CDR3 length is 15 residues. V was trimmed by 0 bases and J by 4 bases, leaving 12 bases between them. The CDR3 coding sequence is TGTGCCAGCAGTTACTCTGTTGTGAGGAGCACTGAAGCTTTCTTT. It yields the protein CASSYSVVRSTEAFF.

Of note for this clonotype: The junction departs from the called germline gene at one end, perhaps through a read error. The chain employs TRBV12-3 or TRBV12-4 and TRBJ2-1, with no clear D. This CDR3 is built from 19 residues. The CDR3 DNA is TGTGCCAGTAGTTTACGGGTAGGGCGGTCCCGTCGCACACACAATGAGCAGTTCTTC. Its protein product is CASSLRVGRSRRTHNEQFF.

A note on this clonotype: At one end the junction does not follow the germline gene, possibly because of a read error. V is TRBV6-2 or TRBV6-3 and J is TRBJ2-2; D is perhaps TRBD1 or TRBD2 (5 bases each). The CDR3 consists of 14 residues. CDR1 and CDR2 (germline): MNHEY, SVGEGT. The CDR3 here is CANSFRDPTGELFF. Here the CDR3 DNA reads TGTGCCAACAGTTTCCGGGACCCCACCGGGGAGCTGTTTTTT.

Notes on this clonotype: Germline and junction disagree at one end, which may indicate a read error. V and J are TRBV6-2 or TRBV6-3 and TRBJ2-1, with D maybe TRBD2 (6 bases). CDR1 and CDR2 from the germline V gene are MNHEY and SVGEGT. The CDR3 has 14 amino acids. This chain's CDR3 is CATDPGTYYNEQFF. In DNA, the CDR3 is TGTGCCACAGACCCCGGGACTTACTACAATGAGCAATTCTTC.

This clonotype was observed a few times. The rearrangement joins TRBV9 to TRBJ2-7; TRBD2 matches 9 bases. CDR3 size: 14 residues. The trim removed 4 bases at V and 6 bases at J, leaving 8 bases unmatched. The germline V gene encodes CDR1 SGDLS and CDR2 YYNGEE. DNA of the CDR3: TGTGCCAGCAGCCCGGGAATAGCGGGAGTCGAGCAGTACTTC. Translating it yields CASSPGIAGVEQYF.

This clonotype was recorded at least ten times. The chain couples TRBV10-3 to TRBJ1-1; D is ambiguous. Deletions cut 3 bases from V and 1 base from J, with 9 bases between. The CDR3 is 14 residues long. Germline V gene sequence: CDR1 ENHRY, CDR2 SYGVKD. The CDR3 loop is CAISDRYTNTEAFF. The CDR3 DNA follows: TGTGCCATCAGTGACCGCTACACGAACACTGAAGCTTTCTTT.

As for this clonotype: Germline is not matched at one junction end, which may reflect a read error. The V gene is TRBV7-9, the J gene TRBJ2-7; 7 nucleotides line up with TRBD1. The CDR3 is 14 amino acids. The germline CDR1 and CDR2 sequences are SEHNR and FQNEAQ (reference sequence). The CDR3, as DNA: TGTGCCAACAGCGAAGACAGGGCAACCTACGAGCTGTACTTC. Encoded protein: CANSEDRATYELYF.